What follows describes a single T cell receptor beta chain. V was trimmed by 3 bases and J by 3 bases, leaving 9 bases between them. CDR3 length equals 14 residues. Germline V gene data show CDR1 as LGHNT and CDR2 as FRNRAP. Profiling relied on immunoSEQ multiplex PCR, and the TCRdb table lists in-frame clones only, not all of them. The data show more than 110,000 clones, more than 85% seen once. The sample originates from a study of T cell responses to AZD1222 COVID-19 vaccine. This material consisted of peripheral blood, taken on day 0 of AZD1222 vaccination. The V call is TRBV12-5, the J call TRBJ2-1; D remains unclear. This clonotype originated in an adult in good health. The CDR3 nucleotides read TGTGCTAGTGGTTTTCTCGGGTACTACAATGAGCAGTTCTTC. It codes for CASGFLGYYNEQFF.